Below, one T cell receptor (beta chain) is given with its context. Its specificity is not known. Unique molecular identifiers were attached to individual cDNA molecules within the library. Original handling: A per-sample median of 95,638 TCRs was observed, with a range of roughly 20,000 to 750,000. TCRdb itself ran the RACE reads through MiXCR, one entry per CDR3 protein. The authors' filters were not applied to this entry. Seen here are 330,000 or so distinct CDR3 sequences, around 6% observed once, and the top ten hold 5% to 6%. Time point given: patch test 2, 6 weeks after DPC sensitization. Treatment specified: therapeutic diphenylcyclopropenone sensitization with weekly scalp DPC. The study drew its donors from alopecia patients who were 18 to 70 years old and suitable for DPC. The germline V and J ends were trimmed by 8 bases and 0 bases, with 10 bases remaining between them. This CDR3 is 14 amino acids long. Germline V gene data show CDR1 as LNHDA and CDR2 as SQIVND (reference sequence).

The record originates from a study of human T cells and chemical hapten exposure. Study conclusions and caveats: TCRs at high frequency, those above 1 in 1000, did not change with DPC sensitization.

The TCR sequence derives from a woman between 18 and 29 years old with alopecia areata. Some clones in this sample may be carry-over from other donors' samples. The chain employs TRBV19 and TRBJ2-2; either TRBD1 or TRBD2 may fit D (6 bases each). The starting material was whole blood, obtained in connection with sensitization to the hapten diphenylcyclopropenone (DPC). CDR3 protein: CASGGTPNTGELFF. In nucleotides, the CDR3 is TGTGCCAGTGGAGGGACACCGAACACCGGGGAGCTGTTTTTT.